The following is a T cell receptor beta chain sequence with its context. Authors' data handling: ImmunoSEQ output lacked quality scores and full-length reads, limiting matched filtering. The repertoire was sequenced with immunoSEQ multiplex PCR; TCRdb's copy has only in-frame clones and lacks some. V and J calls and clone size come straight from that table; D and trimming were deduced from the DNA. The table includes millions of clones, less than 95% detected once. The source of the sample is a study of shared clonotypes between healthy human individuals. Study-level information: Donors consisted of two women and three men between 18 and 49. Each donor had three CD4 naive, three CD4 memory, two CD8 naive and one CD8 memory plate.

CD45RO-negative, CCR7-positively selected cells formed the naive CD8 fraction, excluding terminally differentiated effector memory CD45RA+ cells. Germline CDR1 SEHNR, CDR2 FQNEAQ (reference sequence). V shed 5 bases and J 10 bases; nucleotides not matched to a gene: 7. This CDR3 is 13 amino acids long. Sequences were obtained from naive CD8+ T cells sorted from blood. The receptor's source is a man aged 18 to 30 in good health. This chain uses TRBV7-9 with TRBJ1-4, with 7 bases that match TRBD1. The CDR3 DNA reads TGTGCCAGCAGCCCGGGACAGAGGGGAAAACTGTTTTTT. Its protein product is CASSPGQRGKLFF. Full variable domain (remainder filled in from reference TRBV7-9 and TRBJ1-4): DTGVSQNPRHKITKRGQNVTFRCDPISEHNRLYWYRQTLGQGPEFLTYFQNEAQLEKSRLLSDRFSAERPKGSFSTLEIQRTEQGDSAMYLCASSPGQRGKLFFGSGTQLSVL.